The 20 T cell receptor beta chains below come from one sample, sequenced in a study of blood T cell repertoires in COVID-19. Data came from immunoSEQ multiplex PCR; TCRdb stores just in-frame clones and leaves some out. Of about 200,000 clones detected, around 90% appear once; the ten largest clones hold around 6.5%. The sequencing sample was made of peripheral blood. The receptors were gathered from a man in his sixties who had recovered from COVID-19.

The chain recombines TRBV3-1 (or the pseudogene TRBV3-2) with TRBJ2-1; tentatively, D is TRBD1 (5 bases). The CDR3 length is 15 residues. Deletions cut 0 bases from V and 2 bases from J, with 8 bases between. The germline CDR1 and CDR2 sequences are LGHDT and YNNKEL (reference sequence). In nucleotides, the CDR3 is TGTGCCAGCAGCCAAGAGGGGCAGGCCTACAATGAGCAGTTCTTC. It specifies CASSQEGQAYNEQFF.

This chain uses TRBV5-1 with TRBJ2-2; D may be TRBD1 (6 bases). Deletions cut 4 bases from V and 0 bases from J, with 13 bases between. This CDR3 contains 16 residues. Per germline, CDR1 SGHRS and CDR2 YFSETQ. The CDR3 nucleotides read TGCGCCAGCAGCCAGGGGCCAGGGTCGAACACCGGGGAGCTGTTTTTT. Translated, it gives CASSQGPGSNTGELFF.

The gene calls are TRBV19 and TRBJ1-2, with TRBD1 identical over 11 bases. CDR1 is LNHDA, CDR2 SQIVND, per germline (reference sequence). CDR3 length: 16 residues. V lost 2 bases and J lost 7; bases outside the gene matches: 9. The CDR3 nucleotides are TGTGCCAGTAGTATAAGGACAGGGGGCGTCAGCCCTGGCTACACCTTC. Encoded protein: CASSIRTGGVSPGYTF.

The genes are TRBV6-5 and TRBJ1-4; D perhaps matches TRBD1 (5 bases). Germline V gene sequence: CDR1 MNHEY, CDR2 SVGAGI. Trimming removed 7 bases from V and 7 bases from J, with 16 bases in between. The CDR3 is 14 residues long. In nucleotides, the CDR3 is TGTGCCAGCACCCTCGGGGGGTCGGGTGAAAAACTGTTTTTT. Amino acids: CASTLGGSGEKLFF.

The chain joins TRBV4-2 to TRBJ1-1, with a weak D call TRBD1 (6 bases). CDR1 is LGHNA, CDR2 YNFKEQ, per germline. The V gene lost 3 bases and the J gene lost 2 bases, with 16 bases spanning the gap. CDR3 length: 16 amino acids. The CDR3 bases are TGTGCCAGCAGCCAGGTGGGGGGGCGTGGTAACACTGAAGCTTTCTTT. Its protein product is CASSQVGGRGNTEAFF.

This clone was picked up one time. The chain uses TRBV5-4 and TRBJ1-6; no reliable D call. The CDR3 covers 13 residues. Deletions cut 0 bases from V and 12 bases from J, with 10 bases between. CDR1 and CDR2 (germline): SGHNT, YYREEE (reference sequence). The DNA of the CDR3 is TGTGCCAGCAGCTTGGGTGAGAGTGGACCCCTCCACTTT. The encoded protein is CASSLGESGPLHF. The whole variable domain, filled in from reference TRBV5-4 and TRBJ1-6, reads ETGVTQSPTHLIKTRGQQVTLRCSSQSGHNTVSWYQQALGQGPQFIFQYYREEENGRGNFPPRFSGLQFPNYSSELNVNALELDDSALYLCASSLGESGPLHFGNGTRLTVT.

The chain joins TRBV6-5 to TRBJ2-7, with TRBD1 identical over 8 bases. Germline assignment: CDR1 MNHEY and CDR2 SVGAGI. The V and J ends lost 8 bases and 2 bases, in that order; junction bases with no gene match: 8. The CDR3 totals 14 residues. CDR3 DNA sequence: TGTGCCAGCCGATCGGACAGGGTACCCTACGAGCAGTACTTC. Protein: CASRSDRVPYEQYF.

J is TRBJ2-7 and V is TRBV5-1; D is possibly TRBD2 (6 bases). Germline V gene data show CDR1 as SGHRS and CDR2 as YFSETQ. V shed 4 bases and J shed 4 bases, with 18 bases lying between them. The CDR3 is 15 amino acids. As DNA, the CDR3 is TGCGCCAGCAGCCCCCTCTCATCGGGGGTTTACGAGCAGTACTTC. Amino acid sequence: CASSPLSSGVYEQYF.

CDR3 sequence (DNA): TGTGCCAGCAACAGGTCAGGTCGAGGCTACACCTTC. This gives the protein CASNRSGRGYTF. The rearrangement uses TRBV19 and TRBJ1-2; perhaps TRBD1 as D (5 bases). The CDR3 sequence is 12 residues long. Per germline, CDR1 LNHDA and CDR2 SQIVND (reference sequence). The V gene lost 9 bases and the J gene lost 8 bases, with 16 bases spanning the gap.

V usage is TRBV30 and J usage is TRBJ2-3, with D perhaps matching TRBD1 (8 bases). CDR3 length: 17 amino acids. In germline, CDR1 is GTSNPN, CDR2 SVGIG (reference sequence). V lost 1 base and J lost 3, with 20 bases in between. The CDR3 reads CAWSAWTGRVFTDTQYF. DNA of the CDR3: TGTGCCTGGAGTGCTTGGACAGGGAGGGTGTTTACAGATACGCAGTATTTT.

The rearrangement joins TRBV5-4 to TRBJ2-7; D ambiguous. The germline V and J ends were trimmed by 2 bases and 7 bases, with 10 bases remaining between them. The CDR3 contains 12 residues. Germline CDR1 reads SGHNT; CDR2 reads YYREEE (reference sequence). The CDR3 nucleotides read TGTGCCAGCAGCTTAGTAAGTAGTGAGCAGTACTTC. It codes for CASSLVSSEQYF.

This chain connects TRBV7-2 to TRBJ2-7, with TRBD2 matching 7 bases. V shed 5 bases and J 2 bases; nucleotides not matched to a gene: 9. This CDR3 region has 15 residues. CDR1 and CDR2 from the germline V gene are SGHTA and FQGNSA. CDR3 coding DNA: TGTGCCAGCAGCCCCCGGGCTAGCGGCCCCTACGAGCAGTACTTC. This sequence encodes CASSPRASGPYEQYF.

J is TRBJ2-1 and V is TRBV4-2; 12 nucleotides align to TRBD2. The CDR3 loop spans 19 amino acids. The germline CDR1 and CDR2 sequences are LGHNA and YNFKEQ. Unmatched junction bases numbered 9, after V lost 1 base and J lost 2 bases. CDR3 nucleotide sequence: TGTGCCAGCAGCCAAGTGGCGCTAGCGGGGGGGACGACCTACAATGAGCAGTTCTTC. This gives the protein CASSQVALAGGTTYNEQFF.

The chain joins TRBV4-2 to TRBJ1-1; perhaps TRBD1 as D (5 bases). The ends were cut back, 1 base at V and 0 bases at J, with 9 bases in the middle. CDR1 LGHNA and CDR2 YNFKEQ come from the germline V gene. The CDR3 loop spans 15 amino acids. The CDR3 sequence is CASSQGGRVNTEAFF. In DNA form, the CDR3 reads TGTGCCAGCAGCCAAGGCGGCAGGGTGAACACTGAAGCTTTCTTT.

CDR3 DNA: TGCGCCAGCAGGGCAGGGGGGAACACTGAAGCTTTCTTT. Translating gives CASRAGGNTEAFF. The J gene is TRBJ1-1, the V gene TRBV5-1; 7 bases match TRBD1. J gave up 1 base and V 5 bases, and 2 bases lay outside the gene matches. In germline, CDR1 is SGHRS, CDR2 YFSETQ. This CDR3 is built from 13 residues.

This clone has a single count. The V call is TRBV9, the J call TRBJ1-4; D call uncertain. CDR3 size: 15 residues. The V gene lost 3 bases and the J gene lost 2 bases, with 11 bases spanning the gap. Germline lookup yields CDR1 SGDLS and CDR2 YYNGEE. The CDR3 loop is CASSASVGTNEKLFF. CDR3 DNA sequence: TGTGCCAGCAGCGCTTCGGTGGGCACTAATGAAAAACTGTTTTTT.

In its sample, this clone was seen a few times. The chain uses TRBV12-3 or TRBV12-4 and TRBJ1-1; perhaps TRBD1 as D (6 bases). Trimming left V 7 bases short and J 7 bases short, with 16 bases between. CDR3 length equals 13 residues. CDR3 coding DNA: TGTGCCAGCACATCGCGTAAACAGGGTGAAGCTTTCTTT. Residues: CASTSRKQGEAFF.

The chain combines TRBV5-6 with TRBJ2-7; 8 bases map to TRBD2. Germline lookup yields CDR1 SGHDT and CDR2 YYEEEE. The CDR3 consists of 19 residues. V lost 2 bases, J lost 5 bases, and 21 bases stayed unmatched. The CDR3: CASSFYSPVPSGPEDEQYF. The CDR3, as DNA: TGTGCCAGCAGCTTCTACTCCCCTGTGCCTAGCGGGCCCGAGGACGAGCAGTACTTC.

The chain uses TRBV18 and TRBJ1-6; maybe TRBD1 (6 bases). The germline V gene has CDR1 KGHSH and CDR2 LQKENI. V was clipped by 2 bases and J by 9 bases, with 8 bases between them. The CDR3 has 13 amino acids. The CDR3 sequence is CASSPGGTSPLHF. The CDR3 DNA reads TGTGCCAGCTCACCAGGGGGCACTTCACCCCTCCACTTT.

This clone has more than one count but fewer than ten. V gene TRBV3-1 (or the pseudogene TRBV3-2) combines with J gene TRBJ1-3; 7 positions match TRBD1. Germline lookup yields CDR1 LGHDT and CDR2 YNNKEL (reference sequence). CDR3 size: 15 residues. The V and J ends lost 4 bases and 11 bases, in that order; junction bases with no gene match: 14. The CDR3 nucleotides read TGTGCCAGCAGCCCCTCGGGACAGACCGGTAAAGCCATATATTTT. Its translation is CASSPSGQTGKAIYF.